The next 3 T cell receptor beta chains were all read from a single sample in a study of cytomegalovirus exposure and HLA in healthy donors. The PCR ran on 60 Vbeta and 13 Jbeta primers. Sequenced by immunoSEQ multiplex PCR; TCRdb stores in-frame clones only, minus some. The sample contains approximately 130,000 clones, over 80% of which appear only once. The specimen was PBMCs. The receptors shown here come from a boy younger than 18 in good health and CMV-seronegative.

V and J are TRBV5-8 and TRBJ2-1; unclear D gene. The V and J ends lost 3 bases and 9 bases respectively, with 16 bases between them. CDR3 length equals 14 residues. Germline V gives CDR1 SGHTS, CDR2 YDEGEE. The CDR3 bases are TGTGCCAGCAGCTGGTTACTCGCTTCGGGTGAGCAGTTCTTC. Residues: CASSWLLASGEQFF.

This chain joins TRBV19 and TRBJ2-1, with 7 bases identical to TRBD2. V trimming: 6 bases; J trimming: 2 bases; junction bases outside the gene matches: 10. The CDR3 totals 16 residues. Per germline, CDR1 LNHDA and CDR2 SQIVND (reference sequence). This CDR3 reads CASSPLERGPYNEQFF. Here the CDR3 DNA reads TGTGCCAGTAGCCCCCTGGAGCGGGGCCCCTACAATGAGCAGTTCTTC.

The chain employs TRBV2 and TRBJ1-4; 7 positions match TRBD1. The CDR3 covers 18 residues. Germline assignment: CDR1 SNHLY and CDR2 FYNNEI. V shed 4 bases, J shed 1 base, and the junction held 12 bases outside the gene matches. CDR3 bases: TGTGCCAGCAGTGGGGTCAGGGGGATAGGTGTAACTAATGAAAAACTGTTTTTT. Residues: CASSGVRGIGVTNEKLFF.